Detailed here is one T cell receptor beta chain. Its antigen is unidentified. Other DNA sequences in this specimen translate into the identical CDR3. This sample is drawn from a study of shared clonotypes between healthy human individuals. Findings and caveats of the study: Estimated richness values were generally larger in naive subsets than in memory subsets. Clonotype sharing among donors, it was expected, would be affected by sequencing depth. A reduction in generation probabilities was seen for non-shared clonotypes relative to those shared by all four donors.

Once extracted for a subset, genomic DNA was divided evenly among several immunoSEQ plates. Assay used: immunoSEQ multiplex PCR; TCRdb lists only in-frame clones, some missing. The sample contains a few million clones, about 90% of which appear only once. The CDR3 contains 15 residues. CDR1 and CDR2 (germline): SGHRS, YFSETQ. The ends were cut back, 3 bases at V and 0 bases at J, with 11 bases in the middle. This clonotype was obtained from a young man in good health. Some clones in this sample may be carry-over from other donors' samples. The V and J genes are TRBV5-1 and TRBJ2-3, with D possibly TRBD1 on 6 matching bases. The sample comprised naive CD4+ T cells from PBMCs. Subset specified: CD45RA+ positively selected. The CDR3 sequence is CASSWGTTSTDTQYF. The CDR3 coding sequence is TGCGCCAGCAGCTGGGGGACAACTAGCACAGATACGCAGTATTTT.